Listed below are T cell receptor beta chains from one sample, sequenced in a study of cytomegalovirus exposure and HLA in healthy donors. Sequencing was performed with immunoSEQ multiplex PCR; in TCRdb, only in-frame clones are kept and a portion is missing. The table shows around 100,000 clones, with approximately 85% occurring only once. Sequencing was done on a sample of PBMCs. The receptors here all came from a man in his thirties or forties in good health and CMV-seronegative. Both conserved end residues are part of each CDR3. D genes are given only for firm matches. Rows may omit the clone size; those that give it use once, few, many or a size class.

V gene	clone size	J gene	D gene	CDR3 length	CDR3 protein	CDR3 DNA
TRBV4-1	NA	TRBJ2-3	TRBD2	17	CASSPRTSGGALNTQYF	TGCGCCAGCAGCCCTCGGACTAGCGGGGGGGCCTTAAATACGCAGTATTTT
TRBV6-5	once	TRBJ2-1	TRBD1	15	CASSPGQGAYNEQFF	TGTGCCAGCAGTCCCGGACAGGGGGCCTACAATGAGCAGTTCTTC
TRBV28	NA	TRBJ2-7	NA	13	CASSLHKNYEQYF	TGTGCCAGCAGTTTACACAAAAACTACGAGCAGTACTTC
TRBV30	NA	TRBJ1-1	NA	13	CAWKKRPNTEAFF	TGTGCCTGGAAAAAGAGGCCGAACACTGAAGCTTTCTTT
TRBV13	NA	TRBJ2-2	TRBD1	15	CASSPGQMNTGELFF	TGTGCCAGCAGCCCGGGACAGATGAACACCGGGGAGCTGTTTTTT
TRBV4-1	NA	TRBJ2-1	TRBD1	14	CASSGTGSYNEQFF	TGCGCCAGTTCCGGGACAGGGTCATACAATGAGCAGTTCTTC
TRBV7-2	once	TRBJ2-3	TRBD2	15	CASSLGGRMADTQYF	TGTGCCAGCAGCTTAGGCGGGAGGATGGCAGATACGCAGTATTTT
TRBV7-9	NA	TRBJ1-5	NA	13	CASSFTENQPQHF	TGTGCCAGCAGCTTTACGGAGAATCAGCCCCAGCATTTT
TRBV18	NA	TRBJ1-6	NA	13	CASQEERNSPLHF	TGTGCCAGTCAGGAGGAGAGGAATTCACCCCTCCACTTT
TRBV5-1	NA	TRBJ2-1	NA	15	CASSYSGDSYNEQFF	TGCGCCAGCAGCTATTCCGGGGACTCCTACAATGAGCAGTTCTTC
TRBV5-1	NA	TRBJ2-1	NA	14	CASSLGQAYNEQFF	TGCGCCAGCAGCTTGGGACAGGCCTACAATGAGCAGTTCTTC
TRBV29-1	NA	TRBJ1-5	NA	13	CSVAGSSNQPQHF	TGCAGCGTTGCAGGGTCGAGCAATCAGCCCCAGCATTTT
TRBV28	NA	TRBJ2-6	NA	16	CASSFAQEPGANVLTF	TGTGCCAGCAGTTTCGCACAGGAGCCTGGGGCCAACGTCCTGACTTTC
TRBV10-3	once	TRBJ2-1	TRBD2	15	CASEGAGMEDNEQFF	TGTGCTTCCGAGGGAGCGGGAATGGAGGACAATGAGCAGTTCTTC
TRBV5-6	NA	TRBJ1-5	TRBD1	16	CASSLGRDRVNQPQHF	TGTGCCAGCAGCTTGGGACGGGACAGGGTCAATCAGCCCCAGCATTTT
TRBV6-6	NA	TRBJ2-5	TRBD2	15	CASRPPGRGEETQYF	TGTGCCAGCAGACCCCCGGGCCGGGGGGAAGAGACCCAGTACTTC
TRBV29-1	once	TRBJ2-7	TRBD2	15	CSVGVAGAGVGEQYF	TGCAGCGTTGGGGTAGCGGGAGCGGGGGTTGGTGAGCAGTACTTC
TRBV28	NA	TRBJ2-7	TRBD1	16	CASSSTRDRGWHEQYF	TGTGCCAGCAGTTCAACCCGGGACAGGGGATGGCACGAGCAGTACTTC
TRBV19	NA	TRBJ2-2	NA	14	CASRPREWTGELFF	TGTGCCAGTCGACCTAGAGAGTGGACCGGGGAGCTGTTTTTT
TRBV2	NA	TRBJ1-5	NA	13	CASMRESNQPQHF	TGTGCCAGCATGAGGGAGAGCAATCAGCCCCAGCATTTT
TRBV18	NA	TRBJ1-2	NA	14	CASSPREGDYGYTF	TGTGCCAGCTCACCCCGGGAGGGGGACTATGGCTACACCTTC
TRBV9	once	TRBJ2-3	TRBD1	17	CASSPPSGTGDPDTQYF	TGTGCCAGCAGCCCGCCGTCGGGTACAGGGGATCCAGATACGCAGTATTTT
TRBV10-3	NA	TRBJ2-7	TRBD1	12	CATTDREDEQYF	TGTGCCACCACGGACAGGGAAGACGAGCAGTACTTC
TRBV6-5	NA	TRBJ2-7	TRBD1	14	CASCRDRGTYEQYF	TGTGCCAGCTGCCGGGACAGGGGAACCTACGAGCAGTACTTC
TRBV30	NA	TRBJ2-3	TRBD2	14	CAWGGRGLGDTQYF	TGTGCCTGGGGAGGGCGGGGGTTGGGAGATACGCAGTATTTT
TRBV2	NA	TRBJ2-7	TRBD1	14	CASSPDRYSYEQYF	TGTGCCAGCAGTCCGGACAGGTACTCCTACGAGCAGTACTTC
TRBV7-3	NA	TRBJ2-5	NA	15	CASSLIGSPKETQYF	TGTGCCAGCAGCTTAATCGGGAGTCCCAAAGAGACCCAGTACTTC
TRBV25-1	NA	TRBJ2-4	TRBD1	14	CASSDTGTANIQYF	TGTGCCAGCAGTGATACCGGGACAGCTAACATTCAGTACTTC
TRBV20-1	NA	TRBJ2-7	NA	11	CSAADRYEQYF	TGCAGTGCCGCGGACAGATACGAGCAGTACTTC
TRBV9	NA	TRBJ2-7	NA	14	CASSVATAGGEQYF	TGTGCCAGCAGCGTAGCTACAGCGGGCGGGGAGCAGTACTTC
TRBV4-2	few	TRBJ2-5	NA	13	CASSWTDQETQYF	TGTGCCAGCAGTTGGACAGATCAAGAGACCCAGTACTTC
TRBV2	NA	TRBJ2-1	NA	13	CATGTSLGNEQFF	TGTGCCACCGGGACATCTCTGGGCAATGAGCAGTTCTTC
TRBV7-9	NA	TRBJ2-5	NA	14	CASSFFGVVETQYF	TGTGCCAGCAGCTTCTTCGGGGTCGTAGAGACCCAGTACTTC
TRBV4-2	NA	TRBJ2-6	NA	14	CASSLVSGANVLTF	TGTGCCAGCAGCCTAGTGTCTGGGGCCAACGTCCTGACTTTC
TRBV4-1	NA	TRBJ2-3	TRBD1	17	CASSQPAGGSWTDTQYF	TGCGCCAGCAGCCAACCCGCAGGGGGCTCGTGGACAGATACGCAGTATTTT
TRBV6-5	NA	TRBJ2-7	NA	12	CASGRLSYEQYF	TGTGCCAGCGGGAGGCTATCCTACGAGCAGTACTTC
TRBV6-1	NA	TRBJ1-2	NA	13	CASSDLGRDGYTF	TGTGCCAGCAGTGATCTAGGGAGGGATGGCTACACCTTC
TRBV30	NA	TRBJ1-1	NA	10	CAFGVTEAFF	TGTGCCTTCGGGGTCACTGAAGCTTTCTTT
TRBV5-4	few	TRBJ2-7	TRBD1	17	CASSSRPPQGAKGEQYF	TGTGCCAGCAGCTCACGACCGCCTCAGGGGGCTAAGGGGGAGCAGTACTTC
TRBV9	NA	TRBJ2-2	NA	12	CASSPAAGELFF	TGTGCCAGCAGCCCGGCGGCGGGGGAGCTGTTTTTT
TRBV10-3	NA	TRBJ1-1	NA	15	CAISGSGRVDTEAFF	TGTGCCATCAGTGGCTCAGGGAGGGTCGATACTGAAGCTTTCTTT
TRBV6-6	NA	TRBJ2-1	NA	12	CASSSGYDEQFF	TGTGCCAGCAGTTCCGGGTATGATGAGCAGTTCTTC
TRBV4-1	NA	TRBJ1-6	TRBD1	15	CASSRTTGGEAPLHF	TGCGCCAGCAGCCGAACTACAGGGGGCGAGGCGCCCCTCCACTTT
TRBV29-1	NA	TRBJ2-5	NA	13	CSVRRLEGETQYF	TGCAGCGTCCGCAGGCTCGAAGGAGAGACCCAGTACTTC
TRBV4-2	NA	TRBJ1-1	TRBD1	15	CASSRTDRTNTEAFF	TGTGCCAGCAGTAGGACGGACAGGACGAACACTGAAGCTTTCTTT
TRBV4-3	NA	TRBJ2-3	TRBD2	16	CASSQDLAGEEDTQYF	TGCGCCAGCAGCCAAGACCTTGCGGGAGAAGAAGATACGCAGTATTTT
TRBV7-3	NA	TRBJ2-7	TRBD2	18	CASSFWTSGRQSPYEQYF	TGTGCCAGCAGCTTCTGGACTAGCGGGAGACAATCTCCTTACGAGCAGTACTTC
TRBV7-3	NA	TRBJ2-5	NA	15	CASSSAGTLQETQYF	TGTGCCAGCAGCTCCGCCGGGACACTCCAAGAGACCCAGTACTTC
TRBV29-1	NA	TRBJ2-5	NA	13	CSVLLLTEETQYF	TGCAGCGTTTTACTGTTGACAGAAGAGACCCAGTACTTC
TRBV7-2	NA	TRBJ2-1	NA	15	CASSPSGSSYNEQFF	TGTGCCAGCAGCCCAAGTGGCAGCTCCTACAATGAGCAGTTCTTC
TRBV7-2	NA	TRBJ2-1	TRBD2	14	CASSPSGDYNEQFF	TGTGCCAGCAGTCCTAGCGGGGACTACAATGAGCAGTTCTTC
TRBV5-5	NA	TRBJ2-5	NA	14	CASSLAGAEETQYF	TGTGCCAGCAGCTTGGCGGGAGCCGAAGAGACCCAGTACTTC
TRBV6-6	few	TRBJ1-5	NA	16	CASSYWEDFRHQPQHF	TGTGCCAGCAGTTACTGGGAGGATTTCAGGCATCAGCCCCAGCATTTT
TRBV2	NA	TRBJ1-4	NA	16	CASRGHREGTNEKLFF	TGTGCCAGCAGGGGCCACAGGGAAGGCACTAATGAAAAACTGTTTTTT
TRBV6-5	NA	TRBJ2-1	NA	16	CASSYSRHFSYNEQFF	TGTGCCAGCAGTTACTCGAGGCATTTTTCCTACAATGAGCAGTTCTTC